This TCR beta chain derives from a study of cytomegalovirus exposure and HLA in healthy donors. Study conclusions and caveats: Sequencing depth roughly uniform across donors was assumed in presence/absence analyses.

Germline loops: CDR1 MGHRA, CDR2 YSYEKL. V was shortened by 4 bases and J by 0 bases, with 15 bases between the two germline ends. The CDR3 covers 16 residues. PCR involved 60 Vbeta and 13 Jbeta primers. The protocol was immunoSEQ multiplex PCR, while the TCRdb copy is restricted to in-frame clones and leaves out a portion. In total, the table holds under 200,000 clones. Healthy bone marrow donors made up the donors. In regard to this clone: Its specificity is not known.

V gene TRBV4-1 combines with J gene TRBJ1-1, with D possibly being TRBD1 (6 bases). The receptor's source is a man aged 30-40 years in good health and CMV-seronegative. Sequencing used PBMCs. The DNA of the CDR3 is TGCGCCAGCAGCCTAATACAGGGCTCCATGAACACTGAAGCTTTCTTT. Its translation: CASSLIQGSMNTEAFF.